Listed here is a single TCR beta chain. What it recognizes is unknown. This entry belongs to a study of identical twins. Study-wide results and caveats: Twin pairs had excess sharing that was weaker in beta out-of-frame sequences.

TCRdb called the 5' RACE reads again in MiXCR, with one record for every CDR3 protein. The table shows 220,000 or so distinct CDR3 sequences, with roughly 7% occurring only once. These records were also assigned to another study, of yellow fever vaccine responses in identical twins.

The sequenced sample consisted of memory (CD45RO+) T cells sorted from blood. The sequence was obtained from a woman aged 18-35 years in good health.

CDR3 DNA: TGTGCCACCAGTGTGGCGGGAAACGATGGCTACACCTTC. Amino acids: CATSVAGNDGYTF. The chain is built from TRBV24-1 and TRBJ1-2; D gene ambiguous. V was cut by 5 bases and J by 6 bases, with 12 bases left in between. The CDR3 is 13 residues long. Germline V CDR1 and CDR2: KGHDR, SFDVKD.